This record looks at one T cell receptor (beta chain) sequence and its context. The assay was immunoSEQ multiplex PCR, and TCRdb's table has in-frame clones only and misses some. This sample has about 40,000 clones, with around 91% found just once. The source of the sample is a study of T cell changes during pregnancy in multiple sclerosis. The CDR3 is made up of 12 amino acids. Germline V CDR1 and CDR2: SQVTM, ANQGSEA. V lost 4 bases to trimming and J lost 4 bases, with 11 bases between them. The V gene is TRBV29-1, the J gene TRBJ2-7; tentatively, D is TRBD1 (5 bases). The TCR was taken from a female donor with multiple sclerosis, enrolled in a pregnancy study. The sequencing used CD4+ T cells from peripheral blood mononuclear cells, collected before pregnancy. The CDR3 coding sequence is TGCAGCGTTGGCGGACAAATTTACGAGCAGTACTTC. It codes for CSVGGQIYEQYF.